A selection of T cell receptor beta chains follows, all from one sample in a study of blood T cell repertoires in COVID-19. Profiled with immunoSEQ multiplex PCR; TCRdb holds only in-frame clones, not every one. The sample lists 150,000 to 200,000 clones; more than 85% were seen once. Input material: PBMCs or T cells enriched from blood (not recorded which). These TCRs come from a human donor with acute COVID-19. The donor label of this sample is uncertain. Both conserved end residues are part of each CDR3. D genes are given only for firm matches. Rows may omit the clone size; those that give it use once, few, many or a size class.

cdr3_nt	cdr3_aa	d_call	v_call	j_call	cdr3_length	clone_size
TGTGCCAGCAGCCCCGGACAGGGGGCTTCCTACGAGCAGTACTTC	CASSPGQGASYEQYF	TRBD1	TRBV7-3	TRBJ2-7	15	.
TGTGCCAGCAGCGCCGGGACAGGGGATCAAGAGACCCAGTACTTC	CASSAGTGDQETQYF	TRBD1	TRBV6-5	TRBJ2-5	15	once
TGTGCCAGCAGTTTAACTCTCGGGGGAAACGAGCAGTACTTC	CASSLTLGGNEQYF	.	TRBV27	TRBJ2-7	14	.
TGTGCCAGCAGCTTTCCCCAAGGGACAGATAACTATGGCTACACCTTC	CASSFPQGTDNYGYTF	TRBD1	TRBV28	TRBJ1-2	16	.
TGTGCCATCAGTGAGTCGAACAGGACAGGGCTTTGGCAGCCCCAGCATTTT	CAISESNRTGLWQPQHF	TRBD1	TRBV10-3	TRBJ1-5	17	.
TGTGCCAGCAGTGAAGGGCGGGGGGCACCTACTTATGGCTACACCTTC	CASSEGRGAPTYGYTF	.	TRBV6-1	TRBJ1-2	16	.
TGCGCCAGCAGCCAAAAACAGGGAACTCTTAACACTGAAGCTTTCTTT	CASSQKQGTLNTEAFF	.	TRBV4-1	TRBJ1-1	16	.
TGTGCCTGGAGTGTCCCTGCATCTAGCGGGAAGACCCAGTACTTC	CAWSVPASSGKTQYF	TRBD2	TRBV30	TRBJ2-5	15	.
TGTGCCAGTAGCCCCGGACAGCCGAACACTGAAGCTTTCTTT	CASSPGQPNTEAFF	.	TRBV19	TRBJ1-1	14	.
TGTGCCAGCAGGGGGACAGGGGGCCACGAGCAGTACTTC	CASRGTGGHEQYF	TRBD1	TRBV2	TRBJ2-7	13	.
TGTGCCTGGACCTCAAGGGGGAAGCAGTACTTC	CAWTSRGKQYF	.	TRBV30	TRBJ2-7	11	.
TGTGCCAGCAGCTTAGATATCGGGGGGAACTATGGCTACACCTTC	CASSLDIGGNYGYTF	.	TRBV7-9	TRBJ1-2	15	.
TGTGCCAGCAGTTCCGGACTAGCGGGGTACAATGAGCAGTTCTTC	CASSSGLAGYNEQFF	TRBD2	TRBV28	TRBJ2-1	15	.
TGTGCCAGCAGCATAAAAACGGGTAACCCTGAAGCTTTCTTT	CASSIKTGNPEAFF	.	TRBV6-5	TRBJ1-1	14	once
TGCGCCAGCAGCCGCGACGGGACAGGGGTAGGCTACACCTTC	CASSRDGTGVGYTF	TRBD1	TRBV5-1	TRBJ1-2	14	.
TGTGCCAGCAGTCGGCTTCTAGCTAACTATGGCTACACCTTC	CASSRLLANYGYTF	.	TRBV5-5	TRBJ1-2	14	.
TGTGCCAGCAGCATACCGGGACAGGGGTACAATGAGCAGTTCTTC	CASSIPGQGYNEQFF	TRBD1	TRBV5-6	TRBJ2-1	15	.
TGTGCCAGTAGTCGGACTAGCGGGGGCCAAGAGACCCAGTACTTC	CASSRTSGGQETQYF	TRBD2	TRBV19	TRBJ2-5	15	.
TGTGCCAGCAGCCGCCCGCCTGAACGGACTGAAGCTTTCTTT	CASSRPPERTEAFF	.	TRBV2	TRBJ1-1	14	once
TGTGCCAGCAGCCAACATCCCGGAGGAGAGCAGTACTTC	CASSQHPGGEQYF	.	TRBV14	TRBJ2-7	13	.
TGCGCCAGCAGCCCATACACCCGCGGGATGACTTCTGGGGCCAACGTCCTGACTTTC	CASSPYTRGMTSGANVLTF	.	TRBV5-1	TRBJ2-6	19	.
TGCAGCGTTGTCCCCAGGGTGGCAGGGAACACTGAAGCTTTCTTT	CSVVPRVAGNTEAFF	.	TRBV29-1	TRBJ1-1	15	.
TGTGCCAGCAGCCAAGCTGCGACCTGGGACAGGGCTGAGACCCAGTACTTC	CASSQAATWDRAETQYF	TRBD1	TRBV4-2	TRBJ2-5	17	.
TGTGCCAGCAGTTACTCGTTGGCGGGGGGGTACAATGAGCAGTTCTTC	CASSYSLAGGYNEQFF	TRBD2	TRBV6-5	TRBJ2-1	16	.
TGTGCCATCAGTGCTACAGGGGAGGTGTCCTACGAGCAGTACTTC	CAISATGEVSYEQYF	.	TRBV10-3	TRBJ2-7	15	.
TGTGCCAGCTCATCTACAGGGACCCAAGAGACCCAGTACTTC	CASSSTGTQETQYF	.	TRBV18	TRBJ2-5	14	once
TGTGCCAGCAGCTTAGACAGGGGCTCTGGTTCACCCCTCCACTTT	CASSLDRGSGSPLHF	TRBD1	TRBV7-2	TRBJ1-6	15	.
TGTGCCAGCAGTTCCTCCCGGGACACTGAAGCTTTCTTT	CASSSSRDTEAFF	.	TRBV28	TRBJ1-1	13	.
TGTGCCAGTAGTATAACCAGCAGCGGCTCAACCCAGCATTTT	CASSITSSGSTQHF	.	TRBV19	TRBJ1-5	14	.
TGTGCCAGTAGTATAGATCTGGCAGGGGCGGGTCTTCGTGAAAAACTGTTTTTT	CASSIDLAGAGLREKLFF	.	TRBV19	TRBJ1-4	18	.
TGTGCCAGCAGTTCCATCCACATTGGAAACACCATATATTTT	CASSSIHIGNTIYF	.	TRBV6-5	TRBJ1-3	14	.
TGTGCCAGTAGTATAGCAGGGAGACAGGGGACTGAAGCTTTCTTT	CASSIAGRQGTEAFF	TRBD1	TRBV19	TRBJ1-1	15	.
TGTGCCAGCAGTTTGGGGCGGCGAGGTGGCTACACCTTC	CASSLGRRGGYTF	.	TRBV12-3/TRBV12-4	TRBJ1-2	13	.
TGTGCCAGCAGCTCAGATGCAGGGGGCAATCAGCCCCAGCATTTT	CASSSDAGGNQPQHF	.	TRBV5-5	TRBJ1-5	15	.
TGTGCCAGTAGTGGCCCGTACTCAGGGGGCCTGGACTTC	CASSGPYSGGLDF	TRBD1	TRBV19	TRBJ2-7	13	.